One and the same sample provided the 32 T cell receptor beta chains below, sequenced in a study of blood T cell repertoires in COVID-19. TCRdb's copy holds only in-frame clones and misses some; the assay was immunoSEQ multiplex PCR. The repertoire holds around 250,000 clones, with 84% as singletons. Sequenced input: peripheral blood. These receptors all stem from a woman aged 40 to 50 who had recovered from COVID-19.

CDR3 protein: CASSPSGISSYEQYF. The DNA for the CDR3 is TGTGCCAGCAGTCCCTCAGGTATCAGCTCCTACGAGCAGTACTTC. The chain has TRBV28 and TRBJ2-7; D remains ambiguous. The germline V gene encodes CDR1 MDHEN and CDR2 SYDVKM. The CDR3 extends over 15 amino acids. Trimming took 5 bases from V and 0 from J, leaving 14 bases between them.

The V gene is TRBV5-1, the J gene TRBJ1-3; the D gene is possibly TRBD1 (6 bases). CDR3 length: 17 amino acids. The germline V gene has CDR1 SGHRS and CDR2 YFSETQ. The ends were cut back, 2 bases at V and 0 bases at J, with 15 bases in the middle. The CDR3 region is CASSFTDRTSSGNTIYF. Here the CDR3 DNA reads TGCGCCAGCAGCTTTACCGACAGGACAAGCTCTGGAAACACCATATATTTT.

The chain carries TRBV10-3 and TRBJ2-3; a weak D match, TRBD1 (5 bases). The CDR3 contains 14 residues. The V end lost 8 bases, the J end lost 0 bases, and 12 bases lay between the germline ends. Germline V lookup: CDR1 ENHRY, CDR2 SYGVKD. Here the CDR3 reads CAIGGATSTDTQYF. CDR3 sequence (DNA): TGTGCCATCGGTGGGGCAACTAGCACAGATACGCAGTATTTT.

CDR3 sequence (DNA): TGTGCCAGCAGCTCCCGGAGGACCCCTGACTACGAGCAGTACTTC. Amino acid sequence: CASSSRRTPDYEQYF. The chain couples TRBV7-9 to TRBJ2-7, with D perhaps matching TRBD2 (5 bases). The CDR3 has 15 residues. From germline, CDR1 is SEHNR and CDR2 FQNEAQ (reference sequence). V was shortened by 4 bases and J by 3 bases, with 16 bases between the two germline ends.

This clone was observed once. V gene TRBV12-3 or TRBV12-4 combines with J gene TRBJ1-2; 7 positions match TRBD1. The CDR3 spans 12 residues. The V gene end was trimmed by 8 bases and the J gene end by 7 bases; junction bases not matched to a gene: 7. In nucleotides, the CDR3 is TGTGCCAGCCTCGGGACAGCGTTTGGCTACACCTTC. Protein sequence: CASLGTAFGYTF.

There are a few counts of this clone. The rearrangement links TRBV5-1 to TRBJ1-4; D possibly corresponds to TRBD1 (5 bases). This CDR3 comprises 15 residues. CDR1 is SGHRS and CDR2 is YFSETQ in the germline V gene. V was trimmed by 2 bases and J by 4 bases, leaving 12 bases between them. The CDR3 protein is CASSFSSDSNEKLFF. In nucleotides, the CDR3 is TGCGCCAGCAGCTTCTCATCAGACAGTAATGAAAAACTGTTTTTT.

The chain combines TRBV7-9 with TRBJ2-3; D possibly corresponds to TRBD1 (6 bases). The V gene's germline CDR1 is SEHNR and CDR2 FQNEAQ (reference sequence). The CDR3 runs 16 residues. The V end was cut by 2 bases, the J end by 4 bases, with 16 bases between. This CDR3 is CASSLLTGFEADTQYF. The CDR3, as DNA: TGTGCCAGCAGCTTACTTACAGGGTTCGAAGCAGATACGCAGTATTTT.

The rearrangement links TRBV7-9 to TRBJ2-7; 8 bases map to TRBD1. CDR1 is SEHNR, CDR2 FQNEAQ, per germline (reference sequence). This CDR3 region has 14 residues. The V gene end was trimmed by 6 bases and the J gene end by 6 bases; junction bases not matched to a gene: 10. The CDR3 sequence: CASRTDRDTLEQYF. CDR3 DNA sequence: TGTGCCAGCAGAACGGACAGGGATACCCTCGAGCAGTACTTC.

This clone was counted only a few times. The genes are TRBV5-1 and TRBJ1-5; a weak D match, TRBD1 (6 bases). This CDR3 region has 15 residues. In germline, CDR1 is SGHRS, CDR2 YFSETQ. Trimming stripped 5 bases from V and 2 bases from J, with 14 bases between. CDR3 nucleotide sequence: TGCGCCAGCAGTCAGGACAGTAATGGCAATCAGCCCCAGCATTTT. It specifies CASSQDSNGNQPQHF. The variable domain in full, with the rest retrieved from reference TRBV5-1 and TRBJ1-5, is KAGVTQTPRYLIKTRGQQVTLSCSPISGHRSVSWYQQTPGQGLQFLFEYFSETQRNKGNFPGRFSGRQFSNSRSEMNVSTLELGDSALYLCASSQDSNGNQPQHFGDGTRLSIL.

The DNA for the CDR3 is TGCGCCAGCAACCGAGGACAGGGCACTAGTATCGAGCAGTACTTC. Protein sequence: CASNRGQGTSIEQYF. The V call is TRBV5-1, the J call TRBJ2-7, with 8 bases matching TRBD1. V lost 6 bases and J lost 6; bases outside the gene matches: 14. The germline V gene has CDR1 SGHRS and CDR2 YFSETQ. The CDR3 has 15 residues.

In its sample, this clone was seen once. This chain links TRBV7-9 with TRBJ1-5; D may be TRBD1 (6 bases). The ends were cut back, 1 base at V and 6 bases at J, with 10 bases in the middle. The germline CDR1 and CDR2 sequences are SEHNR and FQNEAQ (reference sequence). The CDR3 has 14 residues. CDR3 coding DNA: TGTGCCAGCAGCTTAGGGGGGCCGGTTCAGCCCCAGCATTTT. It is translated as CASSLGGPVQPQHF. The full variable domain, in which reference TRBV7-9 and TRBJ1-5 provide the parts outside the CDR3, is DTGVSQNPRHKITKRGQNVTFRCDPISEHNRLYWYRQTLGQGPEFLTYFQNEAQLEKSRLLSDRFSAERPKGSFSTLEIQRTEQGDSAMYLCASSLGGPVQPQHFGDGTRLSIL.

This clone was recorded only once. V usage is TRBV5-5 and J usage is TRBJ2-7; the D gene is possibly TRBD2 (5 bases). From germline, CDR1 is SGHKS and CDR2 YYEKEE (reference sequence). V lost 6 bases to trimming and J lost 7 bases, with 20 bases between them. CDR3 length equals 14 residues. The CDR3 here is CASTPRVVQAEQYF. CDR3 nucleotide sequence: TGTGCCAGCACCCCGCGGGTGGTTCAAGCAGAGCAGTACTTC.

The chain links TRBV5-4 to TRBJ2-3; a weak D match, TRBD1 (5 bases). The CDR3 covers 16 residues. V lost 2 bases and J 2 bases, leaving 15 bases between the germline ends. Germline V gene sequence: CDR1 SGHNT, CDR2 YYREEE (reference sequence). CDR3 in DNA: TGTGCCAGCAGCTTAAAGACAGCGATTCCCACAGATACGCAGTATTTT. Protein: CASSLKTAIPTDTQYF.

This clone was observed a single time. The gene calls are TRBV30 and TRBJ1-2, with 8 bases that match TRBD1. Germline V gives CDR1 GTSNPN, CDR2 SVGIG (reference sequence). The CDR3 spans 13 residues. V was clipped by 2 bases and J by 4 bases; unmatched bases: 3. DNA for the CDR3: TGTGCCTGGAGTCGGGACAGGCCCTATGGCTACACCTTC. Residues: CAWSRDRPYGYTF. Complete variable domain (other parts from reference TRBV30 and TRBJ1-2): SQTIHQWPATLVQPVGSPLSLECTVEGTSNPNLYWYRQAAGRGLQLLFYSVGIGQISSEVPQNLSASRPQDRQFILSSKKLLLSDSGFYLCAWSRDRPYGYTFGSGTRLTVV.

This clone has more than one count but fewer than ten. V is TRBV19 and J is TRBJ2-3; 8 bases are shared with TRBD2. V gave up 9 bases and J gave up 0 bases; unmatched junction bases: 8. Germline V gene sequence: CDR1 LNHDA, CDR2 SQIVND (reference sequence). The CDR3 spans 15 residues. The CDR3 bases are TGTGCCAGCCGAGGACTAGCTAGTAGCACAGATACGCAGTATTTT. It specifies CASRGLASSTDTQYF.

This chain joins TRBV28 and TRBJ1-2; D is ambiguous. Germline CDR1 is MDHEN and CDR2 is SYDVKM. V lost 8 bases to trimming and J lost 6 bases, with 10 bases between them. The CDR3 length is 11 residues. The CDR3 loop is CASGEGHGYTF. The CDR3 DNA follows: TGTGCCAGCGGGGAGGGTCATGGCTACACCTTC.

The chain combines TRBV5-1 with TRBJ1-2; no clear D gene. CDR3 length equals 12 residues. V was cut by 4 bases and J by 3 bases, with 7 bases left in between. Germline V CDR1 and CDR2: SGHRS, YFSETQ. CDR3 bases: TGCGCCAGCAGCCCGCGCGACTATGGCTACACCTTC. Amino acids: CASSPRDYGYTF.

V usage is TRBV5-6 and J usage is TRBJ2-7; D is ambiguous. The CDR3 has 15 residues. The ends were cut back, 0 bases at V and 2 bases at J, with 12 bases in the middle. Germline CDR1 and CDR2: SGHDT and YYEEEE. Here the CDR3 reads CASSLDPGITYEQYF. The CDR3 DNA sequence: TGTGCCAGCAGCTTGGATCCAGGAATTACCTACGAGCAGTACTTC. The entire variable domain, with the rest obtained from reference TRBV5-6 and TRBJ2-7, is as follows: DAGVTQSPTHLIKTRGQQVTLRCSPKSGHDTVSWYQQALGQGPQFIFQYYEEEERQRGNFPDRFSGHQFPNYSSELNVNALLLGDSALYLCASSLDPGITYEQYFGPGTRLTVT.

The V call is TRBV24-1, the J call TRBJ1-1; a possible D gene is TRBD1 (6 bases). Germline values: CDR1 KGHDR, CDR2 SFDVKD. The CDR3 contains 15 residues. Trimming shortened V by 4 bases and J by 2 bases, and 13 bases separated the two germline ends. The CDR3 DNA is TGTGCCACCAGTGAAGAGGGGGGGCCTAACACTGAAGCTTTCTTT. Residues: CATSEEGGPNTEAFF.

The chain links TRBV4-2 to TRBJ2-5; TRBD2 aligns across 10 bases. Trimming at V came to 5 bases and at J to 4 bases, leaving 10 bases not matched to a gene. Germline CDR1 LGHNA, CDR2 YNFKEQ. This CDR3 comprises 16 residues. CDR3 bases: TGTGCCAGCAGCAAAAGGAGCGGGGGGGCTGGAGAGACCCAGTACTTC. Translation gives CASSKRSGGAGETQYF.

The genes are TRBV28 and TRBJ1-1; D gene unclear. Trimming pared 5 bases from V and 2 bases from J, leaving 15 bases between. CDR3 size: 15 residues. Germline V gene sequence: CDR1 MDHEN, CDR2 SYDVKM. Written as DNA, the CDR3 is TGTGCCAGCAGTCCCCCGGGGATCGGTAACACTGAAGCTTTCTTT. Translated: CASSPPGIGNTEAFF.

The J gene is TRBJ2-5, the V gene TRBV2, with a tentative D call TRBD2 (6 bases). The V end lost 5 bases, the J end lost 4 bases, and 23 bases lay between the germline ends. From germline, CDR1 is SNHLY and CDR2 FYNNEI. The CDR3 has 17 residues. CDR3 sequence (DNA): TGTGCCAGCAGTAACCGCGCGGGGAGCCCCTGGGGAGAGACCCAGTACTTC. This encodes CASSNRAGSPWGETQYF.

The V call is TRBV5-1, the J call TRBJ2-7; the match to TRBD1 covers 9 bases. Germline-derived CDR1 and CDR2 are SGHRS and YFSETQ. The CDR3 length is 15 residues. Trimming at V came to 0 bases and at J to 3 bases, leaving 4 bases not matched to a gene. CDR3 loop: CASSLDGTGFYEQYF. The CDR3, as DNA: TGCGCCAGCAGCTTGGATGGGACAGGGTTCTACGAGCAGTACTTC.

CDR3 coding DNA: TGTGCCAGCAGCCGGGCCGGCGGGAACACCATATATTTT. It is translated as CASSRAGGNTIYF. V and J are TRBV3-1 (or the pseudogene TRBV3-2) and TRBJ1-3; D is unclear. The germline gives CDR1 LGHDT, CDR2 YNNKEL (reference sequence). This CDR3 contains 13 residues. V lost 4 bases and J lost 7, with 11 bases in between.

The chain links TRBV6-4 to TRBJ1-1, with TRBD1 matching over 8 bases. This CDR3 has 14 residues. Germline V gene data show CDR1 as MRHNA and CDR2 as SNTAGT. J lost 1 base, V lost 6 bases, and 4 bases had no gene match. CDR3 region: CASRKTGENTEAFF. The CDR3 DNA reads TGTGCCAGCAGGAAGACAGGGGAGAACACTGAAGCTTTCTTT.

The CDR3 region has the DNA TGCGCCAGCAGTCTGGGGGGTTTCTCTGGAAACACCATATATTTT. As protein: CASSLGGFSGNTIYF. The gene calls are TRBV5-1 and TRBJ1-3; TRBD1 is a possible D gene (5 bases). This CDR3 region has 15 residues. Germline V gene lookup returns CDR1 SGHRS and CDR2 YFSETQ. Deletions cut 5 bases from V and 0 bases from J, with 12 bases between.

CDR3 region: CASNPGHSRNTEAFF. CDR3 nucleotide sequence: TGTGCCAGCAACCCCGGTCATAGTAGGAACACTGAAGCTTTCTTT. This chain joins TRBV2 and TRBJ1-1; the D is unclear. The CDR3 sequence is 15 residues long. Germline CDR1 is SNHLY and CDR2 is FYNNEI. Trimming left V 7 bases short and J 1 base short, with 16 bases between.

The V gene is TRBV7-9, the J gene TRBJ1-1; 7 bases are a match to TRBD1. Trimming took 2 bases from V and 1 from J; bases not matched to a gene: 1. The CDR3 spans 14 residues. Looked up from germline, CDR1 is SEHNR and CDR2 is FQNEAQ (reference sequence). In nucleotides, the CDR3 is TGTGCCAGCAGCTTACCAGGGGGGAACACTGAAGCTTTCTTT. Translation gives CASSLPGGNTEAFF.

The DNA of the CDR3 is TGTGCCAGCAGGGCGACGGGGGGGTCAGGCGAGCAGTACTTC. It is translated as CASRATGGSGEQYF. The chain links TRBV6-6 to TRBJ2-7; 8 nucleotides line up with TRBD2. CDR1 is MNHNY, CDR2 SVGAGI, per germline (reference sequence). The length of the CDR3 is 14 residues. Trimming removed 6 bases from V and 6 bases from J; junction bases left unmatched: 10.

The chain recombines TRBV7-9 with TRBJ2-1, with 7 bases aligning to TRBD2. V lost 4 bases to trimming and J lost 6 bases; unmatched junction nucleotides: 6. Germline-derived CDR1 and CDR2 are SEHNR and FQNEAQ (reference sequence). There are 14 residues in the CDR3. This CDR3 reads CASSSSGTTNEQFF. In DNA form, the CDR3 reads TGTGCCAGCAGCTCCTCCGGGACTACCAATGAGCAGTTCTTC.

This chain connects TRBV19 to TRBJ2-5; 10 positions match TRBD1. J gave up 2 bases and V 5 bases, and 8 bases lay outside the gene matches. The CDR3 is 16 amino acids. The germline V gene has CDR1 LNHDA and CDR2 SQIVND (reference sequence). DNA for the CDR3: TGTGCCAGTAGTGAGTTTGGGACAGGGGAGCAAGAGACCCAGTACTTC. Translating it yields CASSEFGTGEQETQYF. The entire variable domain, with the rest obtained from reference TRBV19 and TRBJ2-5, is as follows: DGGITQSPKYLFRKEGQNVTLSCEQNLNHDAMYWYRQDPGQGLRLIYYSQIVNDFQKGDIAEGYSVSREKKESFPLTVTSAQKNPTAFYLCASSEFGTGEQETQYFGPGTRLLVL.

The chain couples TRBV30 to TRBJ1-1; possible D gene TRBD1, 5 bases. Germline V gene data show CDR1 as GTSNPN and CDR2 as SVGIG (reference sequence). V was trimmed by 0 bases and J by 5 bases, leaving 10 bases between them. The CDR3 runs to 13 residues. CDR3 residues: CAWSVSPGTEAFF. The CDR3 nucleotides read TGTGCCTGGAGTGTAAGTCCAGGGACTGAAGCTTTCTTT.